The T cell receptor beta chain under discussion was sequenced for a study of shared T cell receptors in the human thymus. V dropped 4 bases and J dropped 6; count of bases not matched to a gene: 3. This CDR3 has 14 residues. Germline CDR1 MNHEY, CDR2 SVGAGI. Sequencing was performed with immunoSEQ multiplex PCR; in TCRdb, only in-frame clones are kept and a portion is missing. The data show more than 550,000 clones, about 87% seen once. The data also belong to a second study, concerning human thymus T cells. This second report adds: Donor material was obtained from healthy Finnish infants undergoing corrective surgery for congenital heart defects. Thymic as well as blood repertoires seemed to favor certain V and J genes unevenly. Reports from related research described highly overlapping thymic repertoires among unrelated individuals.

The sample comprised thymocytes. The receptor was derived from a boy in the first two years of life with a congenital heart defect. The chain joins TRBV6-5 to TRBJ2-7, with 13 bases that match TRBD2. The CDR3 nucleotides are TGTGCCAGCAGTTCACTAGCGGGAGGGGGCGAGCAGTACTTC. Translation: CASSSLAGGGEQYF.